Listed below are T cell receptor beta chains from one sample, sequenced in a study of T cell responses to AZD1222 COVID-19 vaccine. The repertoire was sequenced with immunoSEQ multiplex PCR; TCRdb's copy has only in-frame clones and lacks some. Found here are approximately 50,000 clones, about 86% of them singletons; the top ten hold 6.9%. The specimen comprised peripheral blood, sampled 28 days after the second AZD1222 dose. Receptor source: an adult who received the AZD1222 COVID-19 vaccine. The CDR3 runs from the conserved cysteine through the conserved F or W. A D gene is named only where the DNA matches it firmly. Size is stated for part of the rows, as once, few or many counts, or as a class when the clone is expanded.

d_call	clone_size	v_call	j_call	cdr3_aa	cdr3_nt
NA	once	TRBV7-2	TRBJ1-4	CASSPRTGSEKLFF	TGTGCCAGCAGCCCCCGGACGGGTTCGGAAAAACTGTTTTTT
NA	NA	TRBV19	TRBJ1-5	CASSSENTIANQPQHF	TGTGCCAGTAGTAGCGAGAATACTATAGCCAATCAGCCCCAGCATTTT
NA	NA	TRBV25-1	TRBJ2-1	CASSESASLNEQFF	TGTGCCAGCAGTGAATCTGCTTCCCTTAATGAGCAGTTCTTC
NA	NA	TRBV28	TRBJ1-5	CASSWGNAGKKPQHF	TGTGCCAGCAGTTGGGGGAACGCGGGTAAGAAGCCCCAGCATTTT
NA	NA	TRBV15	TRBJ1-2	CATRERQADGYTF	TGTGCCACCAGAGAGCGACAGGCCGATGGCTACACCTTC
NA	NA	TRBV2	TRBJ2-7	CANRASAGEVEQYF	TGTGCCAACCGGGCTTCGGCAGGGGAGGTCGAGCAGTACTTC
TRBD1	few	TRBV9	TRBJ1-1	CASSSDGDRGTEAFF	TGTGCCAGCAGCTCAGACGGGGACAGGGGCACTGAAGCTTTCTTT
NA	NA	TRBV12-3/TRBV12-4	TRBJ1-2	CASRPSGNYGYTF	TGTGCCAGCAGGCCTTCAGGAAACTATGGCTACACCTTC
NA	once	TRBV9	TRBJ1-4	CASSEGTSNVREKLFF	TGTGCCAGCAGCGAGGGGACCTCGAATGTTCGGGAAAAACTGTTTTTT
NA	NA	TRBV7-6	TRBJ2-5	CASSLGTVQETQYF	TGTGCCAGCAGCTTAGGGACAGTACAAGAGACCCAGTACTTC
NA	NA	TRBV27	TRBJ1-2	CASSPGLLLYGYTF	TGTGCCAGCAGTCCAGGACTCCTACTCTATGGCTACACCTTC
NA	NA	TRBV5-6	TRBJ2-3	CASSWGAGSTDTQYF	TGTGCCAGCAGCTGGGGGGCGGGAAGCACAGATACGCAGTATTTT
NA	once	TRBV29-1	TRBJ1-6	CSVQESGLNSPLHF	TGCAGCGTCCAAGAGTCAGGGTTAAATTCACCCCTCCACTTT
TRBD1	NA	TRBV18	TRBJ1-2	CASSPRIGTGENHYGYTF	TGTGCCAGCTCACCTAGGATCGGGACAGGGGAGAATCACTATGGCTACACCTTC
NA	NA	TRBV5-1	TRBJ1-6	CASSWGSGDSPLHF	TGCGCCAGCAGCTGGGGGTCCGGGGATTCACCCCTCCACTTT
NA	NA	TRBV28	TRBJ2-1	CASSPWVEQFF	TGTGCCAGCAGCCCTTGGGTTGAGCAGTTCTTC
NA	once	TRBV5-1	TRBJ1-3	CASRAGSGNTIYF	TGCGCCAGCAGGGCAGGGAGCGGAAACACCATATATTTT
NA	NA	TRBV21-1	TRBJ2-6	CASSTRQGKPSGANVLTF	TGTGCCAGCAGCACCCGACAGGGAAAACCCTCTGGGGCCAACGTCCTGACTTTC
NA	NA	TRBV5-5	TRBJ1-2	CASSIGGIIVGYTF	TGTGCCAGCAGCATCGGAGGGATCATCGTAGGCTACACCTTC
TRBD1	NA	TRBV14	TRBJ1-3	CASSQGWGYRGLGNTIYF	TGTGCCAGCAGCCAAGGTTGGGGGTACAGGGGGCTCGGAAACACCATATATTTT
NA	NA	TRBV29-1	TRBJ2-2	CSVGGGQVVSGELFF	TGCAGCGTGGGGGGGGGACAGGTCGTCTCCGGGGAGCTGTTTTTT
TRBD1	NA	TRBV6-5	TRBJ2-7	CASIPIRDSVYEQYF	TGTGCCAGCATCCCCATCCGGGACAGTGTTTACGAGCAGTACTTC
TRBD2	NA	TRBV11-3	TRBJ2-1	CASSPRRTSEGDEQFF	TGTGCCAGCAGCCCCAGACGGACTAGCGAAGGCGATGAGCAGTTCTTC
TRBD2	NA	TRBV7-2	TRBJ2-1	CASSAYSGSVLGEQFF	TGTGCCAGCAGCGCTTACAGCGGGAGTGTACTGGGTGAGCAGTTCTTC
NA	NA	TRBV24-1	TRBJ2-3	CATSDEGPDTQYF	TGTGCCACCAGTGATGAGGGACCAGATACGCAGTATTTT
NA	few	TRBV28	TRBJ1-4	CASRTPGERRELFF	TGTGCCAGCAGGACCCCAGGGGAAAGGCGAGAGCTGTTTTTT
TRBD1	NA	TRBV7-8	TRBJ2-7	CASSSRDRGSVHEQYF	TGTGCCAGCAGCTCCAGGGACAGGGGGTCGGTCCACGAGCAGTACTTC
TRBD1	NA	TRBV7-2	TRBJ2-7	CASSADRSRVEQYF	TGTGCCAGCAGCGCGGACAGGAGCCGGGTCGAGCAGTACTTC
NA	NA	TRBV10-1	TRBJ1-6	CASSDSPHSPLHF	TGCGCCAGCAGTGACTCCCCGCATTCACCCCTCCACTTT
NA	NA	TRBV6-5	TRBJ1-2	CASSYSISGKGYTF	TGTGCCAGCAGTTACTCGATTTCGGGGAAAGGCTACACCTTC
NA	NA	TRBV10-3	TRBJ1-6	CAIREGFSSPLHF	TGTGCCATCCGAGAGGGTTTTAGTTCACCCCTCCACTTT
NA	NA	TRBV7-2	TRBJ2-5	CASSYQGGQETQYF	TGTGCCAGCAGTTATCAGGGGGGGCAAGAGACCCAGTACTTC
NA	few	TRBV6-5	TRBJ1-2	CASSYFNRQNYGYTF	TGTGCCAGCAGTTACTTTAACAGACAGAACTATGGCTACACCTTC
NA	few	TRBV27	TRBJ2-7	CASSPDTYEQYF	TGTGCCAGCAGCCCGGACACCTACGAGCAGTACTTC
TRBD2	NA	TRBV29-1	TRBJ2-7	CSVELAGGSSYEQYF	TGCAGCGTTGAACTAGCGGGAGGGAGCTCCTACGAGCAGTACTTC
TRBD1	NA	TRBV28	TRBJ2-5	CASSLSGTGKETQYF	TGTGCCAGCAGTCTATCCGGGACAGGGAAAGAGACCCAGTACTTC
NA	NA	TRBV7-2	TRBJ2-3	CASSTTTDTQYF	TGTGCCAGCAGCACTACCACAGATACGCAGTATTTT
TRBD2	once	TRBV4-1	TRBJ2-7	CASSQVTSGIYEQYF	TGCGCCAGCAGCCAAGTCACTAGCGGGATCTACGAGCAGTACTTC
TRBD2	NA	TRBV7-2	TRBJ2-1	CASSTRETSGRGDEQFF	TGTGCCAGCAGCACCCGCGAGACTAGCGGGAGAGGGGATGAGCAGTTCTTC
TRBD1	medium-sized	TRBV6-5	TRBJ1-4	CASSYSQGAGEKLFF	TGTGCCAGCAGTTACTCGCAGGGGGCAGGGGAAAAACTGTTTTTT
TRBD1	few	TRBV5-1	TRBJ2-3	CASSPRTGTTAGTQYF	TGCGCCAGCAGCCCAAGGACAGGTACCACTGCAGGTACGCAGTATTTT
NA	NA	TRBV11-1	TRBJ2-3	CASSPQGGISTDTQYF	TGTGCCAGCAGCCCCCAGGGTGGGATTAGCACAGATACGCAGTATTTT
NA	NA	TRBV5-8	TRBJ1-2	CASSLSGVGGYTF	TGTGCCAGCAGCTTGTCAGGGGTCGGCGGCTACACCTTC
TRBD2	NA	TRBV2	TRBJ2-5	CASSDQTSLQYF	TGTGCCAGCAGTGACCAGACTAGCCTCCAGTACTTC
NA	NA	TRBV4-2	TRBJ1-5	CASSQDFSRLDQPQHF	TGTGCCAGCAGCCAAGACTTTAGCAGGCTAGATCAGCCCCAGCATTTT
NA	NA	TRBV19	TRBJ2-7	CASSIDGGASYEQYF	TGTGCCAGTAGTATAGATGGAGGAGCCTCCTACGAGCAGTACTTC
NA	NA	TRBV5-4	TRBJ2-3	CASTPGGGQPSTDTQYF	TGTGCCAGCACCCCCGGGGGAGGCCAGCCTAGCACAGATACGCAGTATTTT
NA	NA	TRBV19	TRBJ1-5	CASSASWGFNQPQHF	TGTGCCAGTAGTGCCTCTTGGGGGTTCAATCAGCCCCAGCATTTT